This T cell receptor beta chain was sequenced in a study of cytomegalovirus exposure and HLA in healthy donors. Overall study results and limits: Immune exposure data for these donors was limited to CMV serostatus.

Germline V lookup: CDR1 SGHTA, CDR2 FQGNSA. The CDR3 covers 14 residues. With 5 bases clipped from V and 5 bases from J, the junction kept 7 bases outside the gene matches. As for this clone: Its specificity is not known.

The PCR contained 60 Vbeta and 13 Jbeta primers. TCRdb's table, derived via immunoSEQ multiplex PCR, lists solely in-frame clones and lacks some. Here the sample spans fewer than 150,000 clones, roughly 80% being singletons. The sequence derives from a man aged 40-49 years in good health and CMV-seronegative. Sequenced material: PBMCs. This chain links TRBV7-2 with TRBJ2-7; TRBD2 aligns across 9 bases. The CDR3 loop reads CASSPRRLADEQYF. CDR3 nucleotides: TGTGCCAGCAGCCCTCGTAGACTAGCGGACGAGCAGTACTTC.